This T cell receptor beta chain was documented in a study of blood T cell repertoires in COVID-19. On the study more broadly: Samples representing acute and convalescent COVID-19 were sourced from the United States, Italy and Spain. T cells, B-cell-depleted T cells, or PBMCs supplied cDNA or gDNA.

The CDR3 loop spans 12 amino acids. Trimming pared 0 bases from V and 14 bases from J, leaving 13 bases between. Germline CDR1 and CDR2: ENHRY and SYGVKD. Per the original data handling: Quantification of nucleated cells was approximated via reference gene primer amplification. TCRdb keeps only in-frame clones here, not all; method: immunoSEQ multiplex PCR. D and trimming were read from the DNA, whereas the V and J calls and clone size are those reported in that table. The sample includes roughly 150,000 clones, about 79% seen only once; the top ten take more than 5.5%. The sample comprised peripheral blood. The TCR comes from a woman aged 50 to 60 in a cohort sampled during active or convalescent COVID-19. The rearrangement uses TRBV10-3 and TRBJ1-2, with D perhaps TRBD1 (6 bases). Written as DNA, the CDR3 is TGTGCCATCAGTGAGTCAGGTCCCAGGGGAACCTTC. It specifies CAISESGPRGTF.